This record concerns one T cell receptor (beta chain) sequence. Its antigen remains unknown. This CDR3 has 17 amino acids. With 5 bases clipped from V and 3 bases from J, the junction kept 8 bases outside the gene matches. Germline-derived CDR1 and CDR2 are MDHEN and SYDVKM. This record belongs to a study of T cell responses to AZD1222 COVID-19 vaccine. Study observations and caveats: When two AZD1222 doses had been given, Spike-specific TCR breadth and depth rose.

Using immunoSEQ multiplex PCR, the repertoire was profiled, and TCRdb retains in-frame clones only, with some absent. The table has about 82,000 clones, 85% to 95% seen once. Sequencing was performed on peripheral blood, taken on day 0 of AZD1222 vaccination. This sequence joins TRBV28 and TRBJ1-6; 9 positions match TRBD1. The clonotype was recovered from an adult in good health. The CDR3 region is CASSVSGTGNYNSPLHF. The DNA of the CDR3 is TGTGCCAGCAGTGTCTCCGGGACAGGGAACTATAATTCACCCCTCCACTTT. The full variable domain, in which reference TRBV28 and TRBJ1-6 provide the parts outside the CDR3, is DVKVTQSSRYLVKRTGEKVFLECVQDMDHENMFWYRQDPGLGLRLIYFSYDVKMKEKGDIPEGYSVSREKKERFSLILESASTNQTSMYLCASSVSGTGNYNSPLHFGNGTRLTVT.